The 13 T cell receptor beta chains reported below all come from one sample, sequenced in a study of shared clonotypes between healthy human individuals. Repertoires were generated with immunoSEQ multiplex PCR, while TCRdb's copy carries only in-frame clones and drops some. The sample contains millions of clones, more than 90% of which appear only once. Sequencing was performed on naive CD4+ T cells sorted from blood. Subset specified: CD45RA+ positively selected. The receptors derive from a man aged 18 to 30 in good health.

This clone was seen a single time. The genes are TRBV10-3 and TRBJ2-7; TRBD1 agrees at 9 bases. V lost 5 bases and J lost 3; bases outside the gene matches: 5. CDR3 length: 14 residues. Germline CDR1 ENHRY, CDR2 SYGVKD. The CDR3 DNA reads as TGTGCCATCAGTATGGACAGGGGTAGCTACGAGCAGTACTTC. This codes for CAISMDRGSYEQYF.

V and J are TRBV6-1 and TRBJ2-7; 9 bases are shared with TRBD2. This CDR3 comprises 14 residues. CDR1 and CDR2 from the germline V gene are MNHNS and SASEGT. J gave up 1 base and V 7 bases, and 5 bases lay outside the gene matches. The CDR3 DNA is TGTGCCAGCACGCGACTAGCGGATTCCTACGAGCAGTACTTC. It yields the protein CASTRLADSYEQYF.

The gene calls are TRBV18 and TRBJ2-5; 7 nucleotides align to TRBD1. This CDR3 has 16 amino acids. V trimming: 6 bases; J trimming: 2 bases; junction bases outside the gene matches: 12. Germline lookup yields CDR1 KGHSH and CDR2 LQKENI. In DNA form, the CDR3 reads TGTGCCAGCTCGTTTCTGGGGACAGCCTTTCAAGAGACCCAGTACTTC. This translates into CASSFLGTAFQETQYF.

This chain joins TRBV11-2 and TRBJ2-7, with D possibly being TRBD2 (7 bases). Trimming removed 0 bases at V and 5 bases at J, with 11 bases between. CDR1 is SGHAT and CDR2 is FQNNGV in the germline V gene. CDR3 length equals 14 residues. CDR3 sequence: CASSLDGRGNEQYF. The DNA of the CDR3 is TGTGCCAGCAGCTTAGATGGGAGGGGGAACGAGCAGTACTTC. Together with reference TRBV11-2 and TRBJ2-7, the CDR3 gives the full variable domain: EAGVAQSPRYKIIEKRQSVAFWCNPISGHATLYWYQQILGQGPKLLIQFQNNGVVDDSQLPKDRFSAERLKGVDSTLKIQPAKLEDSAVYLCASSLDGRGNEQYFGPGTRLTVT.

The chain employs TRBV6-1 and TRBJ2-7; D is ambiguous. Trimming left V 1 base short and J 2 bases short, with 9 bases between. Germline V gives CDR1 MNHNS, CDR2 SASEGT. CDR3 length: 14 amino acids. In DNA, the CDR3 is TGTGCCAGCAGTGAAGAACTGCTAGCCTACGAGCAGTACTTC. Translated, it gives CASSEELLAYEQYF.

This clone was counted only a few times. The J gene is TRBJ1-5, the V gene TRBV30; 7 bases are shared with TRBD1. Losses at the gene ends were 4 bases for V and 0 bases for J; bases not matched to a gene: 6. The CDR3 totals 15 residues. Germline lookup yields CDR1 GTSNPN and CDR2 SVGIG (reference sequence). CDR3 DNA sequence: TGTGCCTGGACAAAGGGGGACAGTAGCAATCAGCCCCAGCATTTT. Protein sequence: CAWTKGDSSNQPQHF.

CDR3 bases: TGTGCCAGCAGCTTAGGGGGGCCCACGGAAAGCAATCAGCCCCAGCATTTT. It translates to CASSLGGPTESNQPQHF. The chain couples TRBV11-3 to TRBJ1-5, with D possibly being TRBD1 (6 bases). The CDR3 extends over 17 amino acids. The germline CDR1 and CDR2 sequences are SGHNT and YENEEA. Trimming removed 1 base from V and 1 base from J, with 14 bases in between.

This clone was counted once. The chain links TRBV2 to TRBJ2-7; D call uncertain. Germline lookup yields CDR1 SNHLY and CDR2 FYNNEI. This CDR3 has 14 residues. The germline V and J ends were trimmed by 6 bases and 0 bases, with 12 bases remaining between them. Written as DNA, the CDR3 is TGTGCCAGCAGGGACGCTTTTAGCTCCTACGAGCAGTACTTC. This translates into CASRDAFSSYEQYF.

V is TRBV6-1 and J is TRBJ2-7, with 11 positions matching TRBD1. In germline, CDR1 is MNHNS, CDR2 SASEGT. The CDR3 is 15 amino acids. The V segment lost 6 bases and the J segment 3 bases; nucleotides outside the gene matches: 7. In DNA form, the CDR3 reads TGTGCCAGCAGCCAAGGGACAGGGGGGTTCTACGAGCAGTACTTC. It translates to CASSQGTGGFYEQYF.

The genes are TRBV11-2 and TRBJ1-4; D is perhaps TRBD1 (6 bases). Deletions cut 9 bases from V and 4 bases from J, with 15 bases between. The CDR3 contains 14 residues. Looked up from germline, CDR1 is SGHAT and CDR2 is FQNNGV. The CDR3 is CASRGDSINEKLFF. The CDR3, as DNA: TGTGCCAGTAGGGGGGACTCCATTAATGAAAAACTGTTTTTT.

V gene TRBV7-2 combines with J gene TRBJ2-3, with 7 bases lining up with TRBD1. CDR3 length: 14 residues. CDR1 is SGHTA and CDR2 is FQGNSA in the germline V gene. Trimming at V came to 4 bases and at J to 3 bases, leaving 4 bases not matched to a gene. The CDR3 DNA reads as TGTGCCAGCAGCTCGACAGGGACAACAGATACGCAGTATTTT. This translates into CASSSTGTTDTQYF.

In this sample, this clone turned up once. V is TRBV30 and J is TRBJ2-3; 7 positions match TRBD2. The V gene end was trimmed by 2 bases and the J gene end by 0 bases; junction bases not matched to a gene: 8. Per germline, CDR1 GTSNPN and CDR2 SVGIG (reference sequence). The CDR3 consists of 16 residues. CDR3 sequence: CAWSPQLARSTDTQYF. The CDR3 coding sequence is TGTGCCTGGAGTCCCCAACTAGCGAGGAGCACAGATACGCAGTATTTT.

J is TRBJ1-2 and V is TRBV6-6; D is perhaps TRBD1 (5 bases). Germline CDR1 and CDR2: MNHNY and SVGAGI (reference sequence). The V end lost 6 bases, the J end lost 2 bases, and 16 bases lay between the germline ends. The CDR3 totals 15 residues. As DNA, the CDR3 is TGTGCCAGCAGCCCCCCGGGGCGGTCAAACTATGGCTACACCTTC. Its translation: CASSPPGRSNYGYTF.